Presented here are 10 T cell receptor beta chains from one specimen sequenced in a study of blood T cell repertoires in COVID-19. TCRdb's copy holds only in-frame clones and misses some; the assay was immunoSEQ multiplex PCR. The sample shows fewer than 500,000 clones, 87% of them seen only once. Sequencing was done on a sample of PBMCs or T cells enriched from blood (not recorded which). Every receptor here comes from a man aged 25-45 years who had recovered from COVID-19.

This clone was detected a few times. The chain is built from TRBV2 and TRBJ2-2; tentatively, D is TRBD1 (5 bases). V was cut by 3 bases and J by 3 bases, with 14 bases left in between. Per the germline V gene, CDR1 is SNHLY and CDR2 is FYNNEI. The CDR3 loop spans 16 amino acids. CDR3: CASSDWGLGDTGELFF. CDR3 nucleotides: TGTGCCAGCAGTGATTGGGGATTAGGGGACACCGGGGAGCTGTTTTTT.

Here the CDR3 reads CASSLEAGGSDTQYF. DNA of the CDR3: TGCGCCAGCAGCTTGGAGGCAGGGGGTTCAGATACGCAGTATTTT. The chain employs TRBV5-1 and TRBJ2-3, with 7 bases aligning to TRBD1. CDR3 size: 15 residues. Germline V gene data show CDR1 as SGHRS and CDR2 as YFSETQ. After removal of 0 bases from V and 4 bases from J, the junction contained 5 bases not matched to a gene.

The chain joins TRBV7-2 to TRBJ2-5, with 12 bases fitting TRBD1. The CDR3 sequence is 16 residues long. V trimming: 3 bases; J trimming: 5 bases; junction bases outside the gene matches: 7. The V gene's germline CDR1 is SGHTA and CDR2 FQGNSA. The CDR3 loop is CASSFIGTGGRETQYF. CDR3 sequence (DNA): TGTGCCAGCAGCTTCATTGGGACAGGGGGCAGGGAGACCCAGTACTTC.

The chain employs TRBV5-4 and TRBJ1-4; 7 nucleotides match TRBD1. V gave up 4 bases and J gave up 3 bases; unmatched junction bases: 6. CDR1 is SGHNT, CDR2 YYREEE, per germline (reference sequence). There are 15 residues in the CDR3. The CDR3 here is CASSVTGAANEKLFF. The DNA for the CDR3 is TGTGCCAGCAGCGTCACAGGGGCCGCTAATGAAAAACTGTTTTTT.

The CDR3 is CATSPTGAIYGYTF. In nucleotides, the CDR3 is TGTGCCACCAGCCCGACAGGGGCGATCTATGGCTACACCTTC. The V and J genes are TRBV15 and TRBJ1-2; 8 bases agree with TRBD1. V lost 5 bases and J lost 4; bases outside the gene matches: 6. Germline CDR1 is LNHNV and CDR2 is YYDKDF (reference sequence). The CDR3 runs 14 residues.

The genes are TRBV12-3 or TRBV12-4 and TRBJ1-2, with D possibly being TRBD1 (6 bases). The CDR3 sequence is 12 residues long. The V end lost 3 bases, the J end lost 5 bases, and 7 bases lay between the germline ends. The CDR3 reads CASSLGAYGYTF. CDR3 nucleotides: TGTGCCAGCAGTTTGGGGGCGTATGGCTACACCTTC.

This rearrangement joins TRBV11-2 to TRBJ1-1, with TRBD1 matching 7 bases. Trimming removed 1 base from V and 0 bases from J; junction bases left unmatched: 5. The length of the CDR3 is 16 residues. The germline CDR1 and CDR2 sequences are SGHAT and FQNNGV. CDR3 sequence: CASSLVTGDMNTEAFF. The DNA for the CDR3 is TGTGCCAGCAGCTTAGTCACAGGGGACATGAACACTGAAGCTTTCTTT.

This chain uses TRBV10-3 with TRBJ2-7; D unresolved. The ends were cut back, 0 bases at V and 2 bases at J, with 8 bases in the middle. Per the germline V gene, CDR1 is ENHRY and CDR2 is SYGVKD. There are 14 residues in the CDR3. The CDR3 sequence is CAISESRHPYEQYF. CDR3 nucleotides: TGTGCCATCAGTGAGTCGCGGCACCCCTACGAGCAGTACTTC.

The V gene is TRBV27, the J gene TRBJ1-5; D unresolved. Trimming took off 3 bases at V and 1 base at J, with 10 bases between the two ends. The CDR3 runs 15 residues. Per germline, CDR1 MNHEY and CDR2 SMNVEV (reference sequence). Written as DNA, the CDR3 is TGTGCCAGCAGTTTTCAGAATCCAAGCAATCAGCCCCAGCATTTT. Translating gives CASSFQNPSNQPQHF.

The chain links TRBV2 to TRBJ1-5; D is ambiguous. Trimming took 8 bases from V and 3 from J, leaving 11 bases between them. Germline V gene data show CDR1 as SNHLY and CDR2 as FYNNEI. The length of the CDR3 is 13 residues. CDR3 protein: CASASGVNQPQHF. The CDR3 DNA sequence: TGTGCCAGCGCCTCGGGAGTCAATCAGCCCCAGCATTTT.